The present T cell receptor beta chain was sequenced within a study of cytomegalovirus exposure and HLA in healthy donors. Whole-study findings and limits: Fewer N-insertions (relative to the 666-donor mean) were reportedly seen in an Asian-associated ancestry cluster in a later analysis. Later work found most CMV-associated TCR beta chains apparently HLA-restricted.

With regard to this clone: What it binds is not known.

The PCR was carried out with 60 Vbeta primers and 13 Jbeta primers. Method: immunoSEQ multiplex PCR; TCRdb's copy keeps in-frame clones and lacks some. Here the sample spans approximately 120,000 clones, about 80% being singletons. The V gene end was trimmed by 1 base and the J gene end by 4 bases; junction bases not matched to a gene: 5. The CDR3 has 15 residues. Per germline, CDR1 SEHNR and CDR2 FQNEAQ (reference sequence). V and J are TRBV7-9 and TRBJ2-7; 9 positions agree with TRBD2. The sample consisted of PBMCs. The receptor's source is a man aged 18 to 30 in good health and CMV-seronegative. CDR3 bases: TGTGCCAGCAGCTTAGTGGCGGGGGGGCCATACGAGCAGTACTTC. It yields the protein CASSLVAGGPYEQYF.